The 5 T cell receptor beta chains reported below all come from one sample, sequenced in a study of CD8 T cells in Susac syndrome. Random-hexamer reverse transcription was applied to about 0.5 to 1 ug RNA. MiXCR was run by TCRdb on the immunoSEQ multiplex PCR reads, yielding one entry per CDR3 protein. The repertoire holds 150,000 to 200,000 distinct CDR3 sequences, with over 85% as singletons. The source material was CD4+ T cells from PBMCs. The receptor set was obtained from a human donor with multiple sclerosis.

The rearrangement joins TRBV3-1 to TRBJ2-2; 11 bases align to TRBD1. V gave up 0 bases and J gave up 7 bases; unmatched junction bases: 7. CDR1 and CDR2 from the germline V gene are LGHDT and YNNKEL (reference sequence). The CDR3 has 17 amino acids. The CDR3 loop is CASSQDQGTGGDGELFF. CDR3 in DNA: TGTGCCAGCAGCCAAGATCAGGGGACAGGGGGGGACGGGGAGCTGTTTTTT.

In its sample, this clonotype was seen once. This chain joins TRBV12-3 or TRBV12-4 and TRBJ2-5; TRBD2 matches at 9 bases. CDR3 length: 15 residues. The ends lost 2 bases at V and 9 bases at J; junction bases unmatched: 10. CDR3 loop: CASSLSRGGDWAQYF. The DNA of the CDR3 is TGTGCCAGCAGTTTATCTCGCGGGGGGGATTGGGCCCAGTACTTC.

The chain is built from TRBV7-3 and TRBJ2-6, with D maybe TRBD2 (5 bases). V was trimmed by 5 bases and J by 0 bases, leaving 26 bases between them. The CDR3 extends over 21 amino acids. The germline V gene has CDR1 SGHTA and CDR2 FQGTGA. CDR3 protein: CASSPWVPRTFLSSGANVLTF. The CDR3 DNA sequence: TGTGCCAGCAGCCCCTGGGTCCCACGGACTTTCTTATCCTCTGGGGCCAACGTCCTGACTTTC.

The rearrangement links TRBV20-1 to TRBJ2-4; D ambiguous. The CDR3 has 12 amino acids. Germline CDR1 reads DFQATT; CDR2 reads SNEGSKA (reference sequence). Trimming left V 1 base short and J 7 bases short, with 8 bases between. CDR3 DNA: TGCAGTGCTAGAGGCGCGGAGAACATTCAGTACTTC. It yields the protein CSARGAENIQYF.

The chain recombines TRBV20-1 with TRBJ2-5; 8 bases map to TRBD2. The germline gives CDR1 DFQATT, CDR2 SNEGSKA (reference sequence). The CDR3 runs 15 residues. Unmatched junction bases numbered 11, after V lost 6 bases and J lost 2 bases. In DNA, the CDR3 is TGCAGTGCCAGGGATGCGGGGGGAATTCAAGAGACCCAGTACTTC. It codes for CSARDAGGIQETQYF.